Listed below are T cell receptor beta chains from one sample, sequenced in a study of blood T cells in healthy people across ages. Via MiXCR, TCRdb re-called the 5' RACE reads, giving one row per CDR3 protein. This table holds more than 800,000 distinct CDR3 sequences, about 28% found once. The source material was blood. These receptors were taken from a woman older than 75 in good health. CDR3s include the opening cysteine and the closing phenylalanine or tryptophan. The D gene is left open where the match is weak. For some rows the clone size is stated as once, few or many, or as a class when expanded; others skip it.

>TRBV7-2|TRBJ1-1|.|few
CASSLDRLGGAFF
TGTGCCAGCAGCTTAGACAGGTTAGGGGGAGCTTTCTTT
>TRBV6-6|TRBJ1-5|TRBD1|.
CASSYPTGRGNQPQHF
TGTGCCAGCAGTTACCCTACCGGCAGGGGGAATCAGCCCCAGCATTTT
>TRBV20-1|TRBJ2-4|.|many
CSASLVSRLAKNIQYF
TGCAGTGCTAGTCTTGTTTCAAGGCTAGCCAAAAACATTCAGTACTTC
>TRBV10-2|TRBJ2-2|.|few
CASSEVAGTGELFF
TGCGCCAGCAGTGAGGTAGCTGGCACCGGGGAGCTGTTTTTT
>TRBV7-2|TRBJ2-5|.|many
CASSLRNRQETQYF
TGTGCCAGCAGCTTAAGAAATCGACAAGAGACCCAGTACTTC
>TRBV7-9|TRBJ1-6|TRBD1|few
CASSFGTGSSCNSPLHF
TGTGCCAGCAGCTTCGGGACAGGGAGCTCCTGTAATTCACCCCTCCACTTT
>TRBV20-1|TRBJ1-2|TRBD1|.
CSAARTGGTYGYTF
TGCAGTGCCGCACGGACAGGGGGCACCTATGGCTACACCTTC
>TRBV27|TRBJ2-5|.|many
CASSTRGRVTETQYF
TGTGCCAGCAGTACCCGGGGCAGGGTGACGGAGACCCAGTACTTC
>TRBV25-1|TRBJ2-5|.|many
CASSDFRGPRQETQYF
TGTGCCAGCAGTGATTTTCGAGGGCCGCGCCAAGAGACCCAGTACTTC
>TRBV13|TRBJ1-2|.|many
CASSLRTVNYGYTF
TGTGCCAGCAGCTTACGGACGGTTAACTATGGCTACACCTTC
>TRBV7-2|TRBJ2-3|.|many
CASSLGHTSTDTQYF
TGTGCCAGCAGCTTGGGACACACGAGCACAGATACGCAGTATTTT
>TRBV10-3|TRBJ1-5|.|.
CASSLRVQGLQPQHF
TGTGCCAGCAGCTTAAGGGTACAGGGACTTCAGCCCCAGCATTTT
>TRBV5-5|TRBJ2-7|TRBD1|.
CASSPTGTRLEQYF
TGTGCCAGCAGCCCGACAGGGACCCGTCTCGAGCAGTACTTC
>TRBV18|TRBJ2-5|TRBD2|.
CASSPRGDLAGAETQYF
TGTGCCAGCTCACCGCGAGGGGACCTAGCGGGAGCAGAGACCCAGTACTTC
>TRBV24-1|TRBJ2-6|.|many
CATSDPTTGANVLTF
TGTGCCACCAGTGACCCGACCACTGGGGCCAACGTCCTGACTTTC
>TRBV2|TRBJ1-1|.|.
CASLEQGNTEAFF
TGTGCCAGCTTGGAACAGGGGAACACTGAAGCTTTCTTT
>TRBV5-1|TRBJ2-5|TRBD1|many
CASSVTGGFETQYF
TGCGCCAGCAGCGTGACAGGGGGCTTTGAGACCCAGTACTTC
>TRBV2|TRBJ1-2|TRBD1|.
CASSEAPTGGYGYTF
TGTGCCAGCAGTGAAGCACCCACAGGGGGCTATGGCTACACCTTC
>TRBV6-2/TRBV6-3|TRBJ1-5|.|many
CASSSNRAPQPQHF
TGTGCCAGCAGTTCTAACAGGGCGCCTCAGCCCCAGCATTTT
>TRBV24-1|TRBJ2-3|.|many
CATSVKAGSTDTQYF
TGTGCCACCAGTGTGAAGGCAGGGAGCACAGATACGCAGTATTTT
>TRBV12-3/TRBV12-4|TRBJ2-5|TRBD1|.
CASRPRQGQETQYF
TGTGCCAGCAGGCCCCGACAGGGACAAGAGACCCAGTACTTC
>TRBV9|TRBJ2-6|TRBD1|few
CASGSTGQVSGANVLTF
TGTGCCAGCGGGAGTACCGGACAGGTCTCTGGGGCCAACGTCCTGACTTTC
>TRBV4-2|TRBJ2-7|TRBD1|.
CASSQFRTGYDEQYF
TGTGCCAGCAGCCAATTTAGGACAGGGTACGATGAGCAGTACTTC
>TRBV4-3|TRBJ1-1|.|.
CASSQDVTGEAFF
TGCGCCAGCAGCCAAGATGTGACAGGTGAAGCTTTCTTT
>TRBV20-1|TRBJ2-5|TRBD1|many
CSASRTGKETQYF
TGCAGTGCTAGCAGGACAGGGAAAGAGACCCAGTACTTC
>TRBV2|TRBJ1-2|.|many
CASSVSPYGYTF
TGTGCCAGCAGTGTCAGCCCCTATGGCTACACCTTC
>TRBV11-2|TRBJ1-2|.|many
CASSPMEGSNYGYTF
TGTGCCAGCAGTCCAATGGAGGGGTCTAACTATGGCTACACCTTC
>TRBV7-2|TRBJ2-3|.|many
CASSGSADTDTQYF
TGTGCCAGCAGCGGATCAGCGGATACAGATACGCAGTATTTT
>TRBV21-1|TRBJ1-4|.|.
CASSKTFRDRGWATNEKLFF
TGTGCCAGCAGCAAAACCTTCCGGGACAGGGGATGGGCAACTAATGAAAAACTGTTTTTT
>TRBV20-1|TRBJ2-3|.|many
CSARDRSGNTDTQYF
TGCAGTGCTAGAGATCGCAGCGGCAACACAGATACGCAGTATTTT
>TRBV2|TRBJ1-3|.|.
CASATLSSGNTIYF
TGTGCCAGTGCCACCCTTTCGTCTGGAAACACCATATATTTT
>TRBV7-9|TRBJ1-1|TRBD1|once
CASGDTGGGTEAFF
TGTGCCAGCGGCGATACAGGGGGCGGCACTGAAGCTTTCTTT
>TRBV7-9|TRBJ2-7|TRBD2|.
CASSPTGTSGNSYEQYF
TGTGCCAGCAGCCCAACCGGGACTAGCGGAAACTCCTACGAGCAGTACTTC
>TRBV29-1|TRBJ1-2|.|many
CSVRTLNYGYTF
TGCAGCGTCCGGACACTGAACTATGGCTACACCTTC
>TRBV11-2|TRBJ2-1|TRBD2|few
CASSLVGGGLGNEQFF
TGTGCCAGCAGCTTAGTTGGCGGGGGGCTAGGTAATGAGCAGTTCTTC
>TRBV7-2|TRBJ1-2|TRBD1|few
CASSSTGQGEGYGYTF
TGTGCCAGCAGCTCAACGGGACAGGGGGAGGGGTATGGCTACACCTTC
>TRBV12-3/TRBV12-4|TRBJ2-3|.|.
CASRGWVRTDTQYF
TGTGCCAGCAGGGGCTGGGTGAGAACAGATACGCAGTATTTT
>TRBV20-1|TRBJ2-1|TRBD2|many
CSARGVASGVSYNEQFF
TGCAGTGCTAGAGGTGTGGCTAGCGGGGTCTCCTACAATGAGCAGTTCTTC
>TRBV28|TRBJ2-3|.|few
CASRNSWGQGTQYF
TGTGCCAGCCGAAATAGTTGGGGGCAGGGTACGCAGTATTTT
>TRBV29-1|TRBJ1-1|.|.
CCVRGTRGNTEAFF
TGCTGTGTGAGGGGGACCCGCGGGAACACTGAAGCTTTCTTT
>TRBV24-1|TRBJ2-1|TRBD2|.
CATSSGGGLDNEQFF
TGTGCCACCAGTTCCGGGGGGGGTTTGGACAATGAGCAGTTCTTC
>TRBV20-1|TRBJ2-3|TRBD2|.
CSARDSGGNTQYF
TGCAGTGCTAGAGATTCGGGGGGGAATACGCAGTATTTT
>TRBV12-3/TRBV12-4|TRBJ1-3|.|.
CASSPPGTQVNTIYF
TGTGCCAGCAGTCCTCCGGGGACCCAAGTAAACACCATATATTTT
>TRBV5-6|TRBJ2-1|.|.
CAGSPPLGLGSYNEQFF
TGTGCCGGCAGCCCACCTTTGGGGCTAGGCTCCTACAATGAGCAGTTCTTC
>TRBV6-4|TRBJ2-5|TRBD2|.
CASSEGLAGAEQYF
TGTGCCAGCAGTGAGGGACTAGCGGGAGCTGAGCAGTACTTC
>TRBV7-2|TRBJ2-1|.|many
CASSPSTQRRAYNEQFF
TGTGCCAGCAGCCCATCGACCCAGCGGAGGGCCTACAATGAGCAGTTCTTC
>TRBV10-3|TRBJ2-3|.|once
CATWDIGDTQYF
TGTGCCACCTGGGACATAGGAGATACGCAGTATTTT
>TRBV7-2|TRBJ1-5|.|.
CASSLVPGQYSNQPQHF
TGTGCCAGCAGCTTAGTCCCTGGACAGTATAGCAATCAGCCCCAGCATTTT
>TRBV6-2/TRBV6-3|TRBJ1-6|.|many
CASSTGRYNSPLHF
TGTGCCAGCAGCACGGGACGGTATAATTCACCCCTCCACTTT
>TRBV20-1|TRBJ2-7|.|many
CSATQNYEQYF
TGCAGTGCTACCCAGAACTACGAGCAGTACTTC
>TRBV20-1|TRBJ1-2|.|many
CSASGVGLAYGYTF
TGCAGTGCTAGCGGGGTAGGGTTGGCCTATGGCTACACCTTC
>TRBV3-1|TRBJ2-1|TRBD1|.
CAGGQGTGNGFRNEQFF
TGTGCCGGCGGCCAAGGGACAGGGAACGGTTTTAGAAATGAGCAGTTCTTC
>TRBV12-3/TRBV12-4|TRBJ2-7|TRBD1|many
CASTYGRDRGAVYF
TGTGCCAGCACCTACGGCAGGGACAGGGGGGCTGTGTACTTC
>TRBV5-1|TRBJ2-3|TRBD2|many
CASSASGVSTDTQYF
TGCGCCAGCAGCGCCAGCGGGGTGAGCACAGATACGCAGTATTTT